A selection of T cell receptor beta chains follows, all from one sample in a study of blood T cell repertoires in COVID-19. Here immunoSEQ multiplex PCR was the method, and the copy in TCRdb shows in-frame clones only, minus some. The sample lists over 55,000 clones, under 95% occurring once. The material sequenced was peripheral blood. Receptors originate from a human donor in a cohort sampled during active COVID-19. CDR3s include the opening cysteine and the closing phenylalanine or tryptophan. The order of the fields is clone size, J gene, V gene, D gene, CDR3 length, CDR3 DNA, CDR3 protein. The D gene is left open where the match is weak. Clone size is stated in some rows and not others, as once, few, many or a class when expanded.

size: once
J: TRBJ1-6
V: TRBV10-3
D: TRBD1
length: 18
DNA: TGTGCCATCGGGGGGGCCACAGGGGGTGACCTCATTAATTCACCCCTCCACTTT
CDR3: CAIGGATGGDLINSPLHF

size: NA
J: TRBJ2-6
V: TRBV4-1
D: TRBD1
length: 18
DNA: TGCGCCAGCAGCCAAGATGGTTCAAGGGGACAGGGAGGCAACGTCCTGACTTTC
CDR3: CASSQDGSRGQGGNVLTF

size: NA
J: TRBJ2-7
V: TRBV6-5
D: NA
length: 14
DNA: TGTGCCAGCAGTTCACTAGTGCCTTCGGACGAGCAGTACTTC
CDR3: CASSSLVPSDEQYF

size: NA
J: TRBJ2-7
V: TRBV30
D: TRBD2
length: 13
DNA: TGTGCCTGGAGTGTCCGGACTAGCGACGAGCAGTACTTC
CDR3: CAWSVRTSDEQYF

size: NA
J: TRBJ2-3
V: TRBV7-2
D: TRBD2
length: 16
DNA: TGTGCCAGCAGCTTACCAGCGGGGGGGGGCACAGATACGCAGTATTTT
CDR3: CASSLPAGGGTDTQYF

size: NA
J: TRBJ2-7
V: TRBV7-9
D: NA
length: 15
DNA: TGTGCCAGCAGCTTAGTTATGGGGAGCAATCACGAGCAGTACTTC
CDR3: CASSLVMGSNHEQYF

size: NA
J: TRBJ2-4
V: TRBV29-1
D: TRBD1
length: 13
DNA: TGCAGCGCACGTCAGGGACAGGGAGGCGTTCAGTACTTC
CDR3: CSARQGQGGVQYF

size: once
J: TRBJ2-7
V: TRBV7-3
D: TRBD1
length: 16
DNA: TGTGCCAGCAGCTTTTACCAGGGACAGGGTTCCTACGAGCAGTACTTC
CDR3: CASSFYQGQGSYEQYF

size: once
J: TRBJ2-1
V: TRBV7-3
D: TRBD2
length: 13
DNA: TGTGCCAGCAGCCCCGGGGGGGCCAATGAGCAGTTCTTC
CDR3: CASSPGGANEQFF

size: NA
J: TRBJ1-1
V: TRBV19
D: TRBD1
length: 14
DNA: TGTGCCAGTAGCCGGACAGGAATGAACACTGAAGCTTTCTTT
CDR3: CASSRTGMNTEAFF

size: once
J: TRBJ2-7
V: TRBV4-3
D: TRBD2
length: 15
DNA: TGCGCCAGCAGCCAAGAGGCGGGGGTTCCCTACGAGCAGTACTTC
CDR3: CASSQEAGVPYEQYF

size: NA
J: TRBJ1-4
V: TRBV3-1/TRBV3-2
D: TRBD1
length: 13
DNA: TGTGCCAGCAGCTACAGGGGGCTTGAAAAACTGTTTTTT
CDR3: CASSYRGLEKLFF

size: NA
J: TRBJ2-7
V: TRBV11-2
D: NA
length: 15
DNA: TGTGCCAGCAATATGGGACTTCGGAATTCCTACGAGCAGTACTTC
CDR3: CASNMGLRNSYEQYF

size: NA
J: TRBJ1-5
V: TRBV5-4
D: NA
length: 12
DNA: TGTGCCAGCAGTCTGGACGGAGGGACCCAGCATTTT
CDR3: CASSLDGGTQHF

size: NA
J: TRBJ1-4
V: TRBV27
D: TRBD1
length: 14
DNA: TGTGCCAGCAGTTTTCGGGACAGTGCCGAAAAACTGTTTTTT
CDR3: CASSFRDSAEKLFF

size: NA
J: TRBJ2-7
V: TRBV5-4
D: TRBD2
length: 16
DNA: TGTGCCAGCAGCTTGGGACTAGCGGGGGGTACCTACGAGCAGTACTTC
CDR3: CASSLGLAGGTYEQYF

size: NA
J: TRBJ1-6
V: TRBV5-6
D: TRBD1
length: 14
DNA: TGTGCCAGCAGCCAGGGACAGTCCGGTTCACCCCTCCACTTT
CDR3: CASSQGQSGSPLHF

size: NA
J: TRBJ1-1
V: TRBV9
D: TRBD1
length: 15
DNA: TGTGCCAGCAGCCCATGGACAGGGGGAGGGACTGAAGCTTTCTTT
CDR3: CASSPWTGGGTEAFF

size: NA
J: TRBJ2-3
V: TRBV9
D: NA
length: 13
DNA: TGTGCCAGCAGCGGGACAGGCACAGATACGCAGTATTTT
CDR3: CASSGTGTDTQYF

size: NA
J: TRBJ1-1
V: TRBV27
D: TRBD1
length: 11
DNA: TGTGCCAGCAGTTCGACAGGGGAAGCTTTCTTT
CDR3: CASSSTGEAFF

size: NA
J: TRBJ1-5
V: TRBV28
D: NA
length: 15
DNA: TGTGCCAGCAGTTTCCGCAGGGGAGGCAATCAGCCCCAGCATTTT
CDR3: CASSFRRGGNQPQHF

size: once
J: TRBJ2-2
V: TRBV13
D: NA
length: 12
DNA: TGTGCCAGCAGCCCCCGGCGGGGGGAGCTGTTTTTT
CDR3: CASSPRRGELFF